These 5 T cell receptor gamma chains originate from one sample sequenced in a study of gamma-delta T cells after stem cell transplantation. TCRdb re-called the RT-PCR reads through CATT. The sample shows thousands of gamma-chain clones, 15% to 20% of them seen only once. Sequencing was carried out using gamma-delta T cells. The receptor source for this set is a human donor. It is not recorded whose cells these are; they may come from a transplant donor.

The chain combines TRGV3 with TRGJP2. The CDR3 is 13 amino acids. The germline V gene encodes CDR1 VTNTFY and CDR2 YDVSTARD (reference sequence). Unmatched junction bases numbered 6, after V lost 0 bases and J lost 11 bases. This CDR3 is CATWDRRRWIKTF. As DNA, the CDR3 is TGTGCCACCTGGGACAGGCGTCGGTGGATCAAGACGTTT.

By sample share, this clone is medium-sized (0.01 to 0.1%). The rearrangement uses TRGV9 and TRGJ1 or TRGJ2. Trimming took 1 base from V and 6 from J; bases not matched to a gene: 6. The CDR3 totals 13 residues. The germline V gene has CDR1 GITISATS and CDR2 ISYDGTV (reference sequence). CDR3 nucleotides: TGTGCCTTGTGGGAGGTTTTATGTTATAAGAAACTCTTT. This codes for CALWEVLCYKKLF.

The CDR3 DNA is TGTGCCACCTGGGACAGGCCGAGGAATTATTATAAGAAACTCTTT. As protein: CATWDRPRNYYKKLF. V and J are TRGV3 and TRGJ1 or TRGJ2. The CDR3 runs 15 residues. Germline-derived CDR1 and CDR2 are VTNTFY and YDVSTARD (reference sequence). With V trimmed by 0 bases and J by 0 bases, 5 bases remained unmatched.

By sample share, this clone is large. Written as DNA, the CDR3 is TGTGCCTTGTGGGAGGTGCATTATAAGAAACTCTTT. This codes for CALWEVHYKKLF. The V gene is TRGV9, the J gene TRGJ1 or TRGJ2. After removal of 0 bases from V and 5 bases from J, the junction contained 1 base not matched to a gene. This CDR3 has 12 residues. Germline V CDR1 and CDR2: GITISATS, ISYDGTV (reference sequence).

In the case of this clone: Since a much larger clone is just one base distant, this may be a read error. The sample carries other DNA sequences with the same CDR3. The chain is built from TRGV9 and TRGJP. There are 15 residues in the CDR3. The germline CDR1 and CDR2 sequences are GITISATS and ISYDGTV (reference sequence). V was clipped by 5 bases and J by 3 bases; unmatched bases: 1. CDR3 coding DNA: TGTGCCTTGTGGGCGCAAGAGTTGGGCAAAAAAATCAAGGTATTT. Translating gives CALWAQELGKKIKVF.